The 27 T cell receptor beta chains listed next were all sequenced from one sample in a study of post-analysis software for immune sequencing data (dated by TCRdb to about 2015). Here is what the overall study found, with its caveats: About five TRBV segments, including TRBV5-6, TRBV5-1 and TRBV20-1, were significantly more frequent in patients than controls.

No antigen has been assigned to these receptors. Receptors were amplified or captured by PCR. The instrument given in TCRdb is Illumina HiSeq 2500. To reduce PCR and sequencing biases, unique molecular identifiers were incorporated into the TCR beta cDNA libraries. The public reads were quality trimmed at Q25 with fastp and then assembled into clones with MiXCR by TCRdb, keeping productive beta chains. Merged by CDR3 protein, the rows form single entries marked with the most common genes and DNA. The sample data list 380,000 or so distinct CDR3 sequences, and 30% to 45% of these were observed just once. The ten largest clones add up to about an eighth of the sample. The specimen sequenced was blood. The receptors originated from a girl aged 10-17 years with multiple sclerosis.

The J gene is TRBJ1-1, the V gene TRBV7-2; 7 bases fit TRBD1. J was trimmed by 6 bases and V by 1 base; bases with no gene match: 5. CDR1 and CDR2 (germline): SGHTA, FQGNSA. The CDR3 is made up of 14 amino acids. The CDR3 DNA sequence: TGTGCCAGCAGCTTAGGACAGGGATTCGCTGAAGCTTTCTTT. It encodes CASSLGQGFAEAFF.

This clonotype was seen a single time. A read error may be the cause here, since a much bigger clone is one base away. The CDR3: CASRRTGESYHEQFF. In nucleotides, the CDR3 is TGTGCCAGCAGGCGAACAGGGGAATCCTACCATGAGCAGTTCTTC. This sequence joins TRBV7-6 and TRBJ2-1; 7 bases agree with TRBD1. CDR1 is SGHVS and CDR2 is FNYEAQ in the germline V gene. The CDR3 runs to 15 residues.

This clonotype turned up a few times. This sequence joins TRBV7-3 and TRBJ2-2, with D unresolved. CDR1 and CDR2 (germline): SGHTA, FQGTGA. The CDR3 length is 17 residues. V lost 5 bases, J lost 5 bases, and 21 bases lay in between. CDR3 sequence (DNA): TGTGCCAGCAGCCTACGACGTTCAAATTGGGAAACCGGGGAGCTGTTTTTT. This sequence encodes CASSLRRSNWETGELFF.

V and J are TRBV5-5 and TRBJ2-5; D possibly corresponds to TRBD2 (6 bases). The CDR3 spans 14 residues. Trimming took off 2 bases at V and 5 bases at J, with 13 bases between the two ends. The V gene's germline CDR1 is SGHKS and CDR2 YYEKEE (reference sequence). The CDR3: CASSLWGLRETQYF. The DNA of the CDR3 is TGTGCCAGCAGCTTATGGGGACTGCGGGAGACCCAGTACTTC.

A word on this clonotype: At one boundary the junction diverges from the germline segment, which might be a read error. This chain connects TRBV4-3 to TRBJ2-1, with TRBD1 matching over 7 bases. CDR1 and CDR2 (germline): LGHNA, YSLEER. The CDR3 is made up of 17 amino acids. CDR3 nucleotide sequence: TGCGCCAGCAGCCCCAATCCCGTAGGGGGCTCCTACAATGGGCAGTTCTTC. It is translated as CASSPNPVGGSYNGQFF.

This clonotype was counted a few times. The chain carries TRBV3-1 and TRBJ2-1; no firm D call. The germline V gene has CDR1 LGHDT and CDR2 YNNKEL (reference sequence). The CDR3 is 13 amino acids. Trimming removed 1 base at V and 8 bases at J, with 9 bases between. The CDR3: CASSQVDGDEQFF. CDR3 in DNA: TGTGCCAGCAGCCAAGTGGACGGAGATGAGCAGTTCTTC.

This clonotype was seen repeatedly, ten times or more. The chain recombines TRBV3-1 with TRBJ2-7; no firm D call. CDR3 length: 12 residues. The ends were cut back, 1 base at V and 2 bases at J, with 3 bases in the middle. Germline assignment: CDR1 LGHDT and CDR2 YNNKEL (reference sequence). CDR3 sequence reads: CASSQGPYEQYF. Written as DNA, the CDR3 is TGTGCCAGCAGCCAAGGCCCCTACGAGCAGTACTTC.

This chain connects TRBV5-1 to TRBJ2-1, with 7 bases lining up with TRBD2. With V trimmed by 4 bases and J by 3 bases, 10 bases remained unmatched. CDR3 length equals 16 residues. Germline CDR1 is SGHRS and CDR2 is YFSETQ. The CDR3 DNA sequence: TGCGCCAGCAGCCCTAGTGGCGGGGGTGACTACAATGAGCAGTTCTTC. It is translated as CASSPSGGGDYNEQFF.

This clonotype was seen a few times. The genes are TRBV10-2 and TRBJ2-1; TRBD1 might be the D (6 bases). Germline values: CDR1 WSHSY, CDR2 SAAADI. This CDR3 comprises 13 residues. Trimming pared 6 bases from V and 2 bases from J, leaving 8 bases between. The CDR3 nucleotides read TGCGCCAGCAGGGACAGCACCTACAATGAGCAGTTCTTC. Residues: CASRDSTYNEQFF.

This clonotype was recorded a few times. The chain employs TRBV2 and TRBJ2-2, with D possibly matching TRBD1 (6 bases). V lost 6 bases and J 0 bases, leaving 11 bases between the germline ends. From germline, CDR1 is SNHLY and CDR2 FYNNEI. The length of the CDR3 is 15 residues. The CDR3 sequence: CASRAQGSNTGELFF. The CDR3, as DNA: TGTGCCAGCAGAGCCCAGGGGTCGAACACCGGGGAGCTGTTTTTT.

The table lists this clonotype with a few counts. The rearrangement joins TRBV20-1 to TRBJ2-7; tentative D call: TRBD1 (6 bases). This CDR3 comprises 16 residues. Germline values: CDR1 DFQATT, CDR2 SNEGSKA (reference sequence). V gave up 7 bases and J gave up 3 bases, with 25 bases separating them. The CDR3 sequence is CSESGVTRGRGYEQYF. In nucleotides, the CDR3 is TGCAGTGAGTCCGGCGTCACCAGGGGAAGGGGCTACGAGCAGTACTTC.

V usage is TRBV18 and J usage is TRBJ1-2; D is uncertain. The CDR3 loop spans 14 amino acids. In germline, CDR1 is KGHSH, CDR2 LQKENI. The V end lost 1 base, the J end lost 1 base, and 7 bases lay between the germline ends. The CDR3 bases are TGTGCCAGCTCACCACGAGAGATTAACTATGGCTACACCTTC. It is translated as CASSPREINYGYTF.

This clonotype was observed many times. This chain uses TRBV4-1 with TRBJ2-5; 7 nucleotides match TRBD1. The CDR3 contains 16 residues. The V segment lost 1 base and the J segment 1 base; nucleotides outside the gene matches: 6. Germline V gene lookup returns CDR1 MGHRA and CDR2 YSYEKL. CDR3 DNA: TGCGCCAGCAGCCAAGGGTGGGGACAGCTCCAAGAGACCCAGTACTTC. It codes for CASSQGWGQLQETQYF.

The chain uses TRBV20-1 and TRBJ2-7; 7 bases align to TRBD1. In germline, CDR1 is DFQATT, CDR2 SNEGSKA (reference sequence). V gave up 5 bases and J gave up 9 bases; unmatched junction bases: 16. This CDR3 is 14 amino acids long. CDR3 DNA sequence: TGCAGTGCTTACCCCGGGACAGCGCTTAGGGTGCAGTACTTC. Its translation: CSAYPGTALRVQYF.

This clonotype occurred a few times. The rearrangement joins TRBV12-3 or TRBV12-4 to TRBJ2-6; possibly TRBD2 for D (5 bases). The CDR3 runs to 15 residues. The V end was cut by 1 base, the J end by 4 bases, with 8 bases between. Here the CDR3 DNA reads TGTGCCAGCAGTTTAGATGGGAGAGGGGCCAACGTCCTGACTTTC. Translating gives CASSLDGRGANVLTF.

This clonotype has more than one count but fewer than ten. V and J are TRBV2 and TRBJ2-1, with 11 bases that match TRBD2. CDR1 and CDR2 (germline): SNHLY, FYNNEI. Trimming cost V 2 bases and J 12 bases; bases outside gene matches: 3. This CDR3 is built from 13 residues. The CDR3 reads CASSENGLAGQFF. The CDR3 coding sequence is TGTGCCAGCAGTGAAAATGGACTAGCGGGGCAGTTCTTC.

This clonotype has more than one count but fewer than ten. This chain connects TRBV5-1 to TRBJ2-1, with D possibly being TRBD2 (5 bases). From germline, CDR1 is SGHRS and CDR2 YFSETQ. The CDR3 spans 16 residues. V was clipped by 0 bases and J by 6 bases, with 16 bases between them. CDR3 nucleotide sequence: TGCGCCAGCAGCTTGGTAGGCCTCGGGGAAGTCAATGAGCAGTTCTTC. Translating it yields CASSLVGLGEVNEQFF.

The CDR3 reads CASSARPNTEAFF. DNA of the CDR3: TGTGCCAGCAGCGCAAGACCGAACACTGAAGCTTTCTTT. The chain employs TRBV5-6 and TRBJ1-1; no reliable D call. The V end lost 4 bases, the J end lost 1 base, and 8 bases lay between the germline ends. From germline, CDR1 is SGHDT and CDR2 YYEEEE. This CDR3 is 13 amino acids long.

The chain joins TRBV11-2 to TRBJ2-7; D might be TRBD1 (5 bases). CDR3 length: 17 amino acids. V was shortened by 0 bases and J by 6 bases, with 21 bases between the two germline ends. Germline V lookup: CDR1 SGHAT, CDR2 FQNNGV. The CDR3 region has the DNA TGTGCCAGCAGCTTAGATCTGAACGTCCAGGGTGGGGCCGAGCAGTACTTC. The encoded protein is CASSLDLNVQGGAEQYF.

The sample holds a few counts of this clonotype. The chain couples TRBV11-2 to TRBJ2-5; D uncertain. CDR3 length equals 13 residues. Germline CDR1 SGHAT, CDR2 FQNNGV. V dropped 5 bases and J dropped 5 bases, with 12 bases sitting between them. The CDR3: CASSPARRETQYF. In nucleotides, the CDR3 is TGTGCCAGCAGCCCCGCCAGAAGGGAGACCCAGTACTTC.

V is TRBV6-5 and J is TRBJ2-1, with D unresolved. Germline loops: CDR1 MNHEY, CDR2 SVGAGI. The CDR3 consists of 16 residues. V was trimmed by 6 bases and J by 4 bases, leaving 19 bases between them. CDR3 residues: CASSYEGLGVYNEQFF. The CDR3 DNA is TGTGCCAGCAGCTACGAAGGCCTTGGGGTTTACAATGAGCAGTTCTTC.

V and J are TRBV5-1 and TRBJ1-4, with 8 bases that match TRBD1. The CDR3 spans 15 residues. CDR1 and CDR2 from the germline V gene are SGHRS and YFSETQ. V dropped 4 bases and J dropped 0; count of bases not matched to a gene: 2. For the CDR3, the DNA is TGCGCCAGCAGCAAACAGGGGGCAACTAATGAAAAACTGTTTTTT. Translating it yields CASSKQGATNEKLFF.

This clonotype occurred a few times. V gene TRBV7-9 combines with J gene TRBJ2-3; D could derive from TRBD1 or TRBD2 (6 bases each). V dropped 0 bases and J dropped 11 bases, with 21 bases sitting between them. CDR3 length: 16 amino acids. Germline-derived CDR1 and CDR2 are SEHNR and FQNEAQ (reference sequence). CDR3 protein: CASSLAAGYRKGGQYF. CDR3 nucleotides: TGTGCCAGCAGCTTAGCGGCGGGCTACCGGAAGGGGGGGCAGTATTTT. Drawing the rest from reference TRBV7-9 and TRBJ2-3, the complete variable domain is DTGVSQNPRHKITKRGQNVTFRCDPISEHNRLYWYRQTLGQGPEFLTYFQNEAQLEKSRLLSDRFSAERPKGSFSTLEIQRTEQGDSAMYLCASSLAAGYRKGGQYFGPGTRLTVL.

This clonotype was picked up many times. This chain joins TRBV29-1 and TRBJ2-3; D is perhaps TRBD2 (6 bases). The ends were cut back, 4 bases at V and 2 bases at J, with 16 bases in the middle. Germline V gene data show CDR1 as SQVTM and CDR2 as ANQGSEA. CDR3 length equals 15 residues. The CDR3 here is CSVAGTLKPTDTQYF. The CDR3 bases are TGCAGCGTTGCCGGGACTTTAAAGCCCACAGATACGCAGTATTTT.

The chain combines TRBV20-1 with TRBJ1-1; TRBD1 might be the D (5 bases). The CDR3 is 14 amino acids. The germline CDR1 and CDR2 sequences are DFQATT and SNEGSKA (reference sequence). Deletions cut 1 base from V and 4 bases from J, with 13 bases between. CDR3 nucleotide sequence: TGCAGTGCTAGAGCCCCAGGGAGATCCACTGAAGCTTTCTTT. It encodes CSARAPGRSTEAFF.

This clonotype came up a few times. The chain employs TRBV5-1 and TRBJ2-1, with TRBD1 matching over 8 bases. Germline lookup yields CDR1 SGHRS and CDR2 YFSETQ. The CDR3 length is 16 residues. The J segment lost 5 bases and the V segment lost 4 bases, leaving 11 bases of the junction unmatched. CDR3 sequence (DNA): TGCGCCAGCAGCCCACCGGGGCAGGGGGCGAACAATGAGCAGTTCTTC. Protein: CASSPPGQGANNEQFF.

In the case of this clonotype: Because it lacks the conserved phenylalanine or tryptophan at the end, this CDR3 is likely a read error. The chain combines TRBV2 with TRBJ2-5, with TRBD2 matching over 7 bases. The CDR3 runs to 15 residues. Germline values: CDR1 SNHLY, CDR2 FYNNEI. Trimming removed 5 bases from V and 5 bases from J; junction bases left unmatched: 11. This chain's CDR3 is CASSSRAGRGETQYL. CDR3 coding DNA: TGTGCCAGCAGTAGCCGAGCGGGGAGAGGTGAGACCCAGTACTTA.